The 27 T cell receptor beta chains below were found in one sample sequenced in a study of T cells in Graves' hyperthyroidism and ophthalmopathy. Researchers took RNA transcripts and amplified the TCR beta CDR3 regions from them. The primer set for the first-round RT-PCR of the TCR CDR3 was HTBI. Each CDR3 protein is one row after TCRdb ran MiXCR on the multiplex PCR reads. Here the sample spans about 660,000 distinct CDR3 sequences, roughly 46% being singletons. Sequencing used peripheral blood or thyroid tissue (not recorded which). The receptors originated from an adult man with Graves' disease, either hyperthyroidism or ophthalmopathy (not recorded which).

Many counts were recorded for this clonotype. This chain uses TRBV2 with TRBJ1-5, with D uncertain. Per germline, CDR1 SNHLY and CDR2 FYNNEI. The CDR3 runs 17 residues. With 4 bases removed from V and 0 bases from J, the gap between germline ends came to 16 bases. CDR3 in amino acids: CASSALGSPYSNQPQHF. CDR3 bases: TGTGCCAGCAGTGCCCTCGGGTCACCCTATAGCAATCAGCCCCAGCATTTT.

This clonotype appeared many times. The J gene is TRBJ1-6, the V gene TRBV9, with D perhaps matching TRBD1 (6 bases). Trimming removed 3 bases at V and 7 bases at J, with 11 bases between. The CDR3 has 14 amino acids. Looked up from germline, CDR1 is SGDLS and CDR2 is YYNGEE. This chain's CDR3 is CASSATGYNSPLHF. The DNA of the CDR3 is TGTGCCAGCAGCGCCACAGGGTACAATTCACCCCTCCACTTT.

CDR3 loop: CASSPTGFEDTEAFF. The CDR3 DNA follows: TGTGCCAGCAGTCCCACAGGGTTCGAGGACACTGAAGCTTTCTTT. The chain carries TRBV2 and TRBJ1-1; weak D call: TRBD1 (6 bases). Germline loops: CDR1 SNHLY, CDR2 FYNNEI. V lost 5 bases and J 3 bases, leaving 16 bases between the germline ends. The CDR3 runs to 15 residues.

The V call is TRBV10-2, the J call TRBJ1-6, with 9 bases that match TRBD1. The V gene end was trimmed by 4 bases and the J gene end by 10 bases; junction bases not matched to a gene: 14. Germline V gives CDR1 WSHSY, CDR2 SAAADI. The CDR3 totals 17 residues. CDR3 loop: CASSARDRPDRGSPLHF. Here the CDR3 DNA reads TGCGCCAGCAGTGCTAGGGATCGTCCTGACAGGGGGTCACCCCTCCACTTT.

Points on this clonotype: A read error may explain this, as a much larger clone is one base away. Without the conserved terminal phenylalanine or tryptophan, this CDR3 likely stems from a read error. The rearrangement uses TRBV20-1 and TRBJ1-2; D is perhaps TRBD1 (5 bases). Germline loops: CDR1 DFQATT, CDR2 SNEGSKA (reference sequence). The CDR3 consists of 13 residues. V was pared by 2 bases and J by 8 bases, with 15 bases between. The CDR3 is CSARYPGRDGYTL. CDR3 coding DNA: TGCAGTGCTAGATATCCAGGCCGGGACGGCTACACCCTC.

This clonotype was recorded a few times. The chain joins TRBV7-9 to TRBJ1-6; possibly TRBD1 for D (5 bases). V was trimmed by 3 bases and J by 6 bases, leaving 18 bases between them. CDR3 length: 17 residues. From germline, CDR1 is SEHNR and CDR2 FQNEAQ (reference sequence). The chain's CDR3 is CASSLYEGQGPNSPLHF. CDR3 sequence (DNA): TGTGCCAGCAGCTTGTATGAGGGGCAGGGACCTAATTCACCCCTCCACTTT.

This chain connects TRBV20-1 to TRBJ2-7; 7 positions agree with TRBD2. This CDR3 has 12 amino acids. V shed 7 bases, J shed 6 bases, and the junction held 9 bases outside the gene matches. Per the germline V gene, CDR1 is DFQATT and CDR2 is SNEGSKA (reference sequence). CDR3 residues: CSVSGEGLEQYF. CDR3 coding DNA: TGCAGTGTTTCCGGGGAGGGTCTCGAGCAGTACTTC.

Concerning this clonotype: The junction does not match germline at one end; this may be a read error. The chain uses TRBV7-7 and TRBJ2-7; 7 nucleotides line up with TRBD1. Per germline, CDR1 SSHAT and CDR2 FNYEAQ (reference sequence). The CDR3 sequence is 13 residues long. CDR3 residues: CASIQGTAYEQYF. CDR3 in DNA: TGTGCTAGCATCCAAGGGACAGCCTACGAGCAGTACTTC.

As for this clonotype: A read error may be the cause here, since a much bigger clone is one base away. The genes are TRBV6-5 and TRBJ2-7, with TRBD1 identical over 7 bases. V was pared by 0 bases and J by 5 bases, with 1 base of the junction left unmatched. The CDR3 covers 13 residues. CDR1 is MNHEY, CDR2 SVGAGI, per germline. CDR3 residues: CASSYSTGHEQYF. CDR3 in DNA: TGTGCCAGCAGTTACTCGACAGGGCACGAGCAGTACTTC.

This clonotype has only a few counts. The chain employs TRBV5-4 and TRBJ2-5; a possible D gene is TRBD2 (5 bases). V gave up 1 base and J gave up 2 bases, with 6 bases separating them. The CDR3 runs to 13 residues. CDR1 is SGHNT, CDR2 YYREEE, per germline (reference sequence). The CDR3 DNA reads TGTGCCAGCAGCTTGACTAGTCAAGAGACCCAGTACTTC. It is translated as CASSLTSQETQYF.

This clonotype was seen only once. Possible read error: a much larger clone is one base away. This CDR3 reads CASTPGGSPPHF. The CDR3 DNA reads as TGTGCCAGCACCCCCGGCGGATCACCCCCCCACTTT. The rearrangement joins TRBV11-2 to TRBJ1-6, with D unresolved. The CDR3 runs to 12 residues. The V gene's germline CDR1 is SGHAT and CDR2 FQNNGV.

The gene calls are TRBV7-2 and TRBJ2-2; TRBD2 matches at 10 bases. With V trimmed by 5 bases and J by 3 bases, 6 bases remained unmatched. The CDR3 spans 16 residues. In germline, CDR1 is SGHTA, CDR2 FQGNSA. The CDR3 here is CASSVGLAGDTGELFF. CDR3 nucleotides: TGTGCCAGCAGCGTTGGTCTAGCGGGAGACACCGGGGAGCTGTTTTTT. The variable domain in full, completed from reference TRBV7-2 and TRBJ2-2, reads GAGVSQSPSNKVTEKGKDVELRCDPISGHTALYWYRQSLGQGLEFLIYFQGNSAPDKSGLPSDRFSAERTGGSVSTLTIQRTQQEDSAVYLCASSVGLAGDTGELFFGEGSRLTVL.

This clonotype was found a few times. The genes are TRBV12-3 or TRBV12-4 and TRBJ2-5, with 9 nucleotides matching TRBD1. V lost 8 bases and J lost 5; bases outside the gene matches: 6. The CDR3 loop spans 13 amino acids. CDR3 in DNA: TGTGCCAGCCGGGACAGGGCGGCGGAGACCCAGTACTTC. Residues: CASRDRAAETQYF.

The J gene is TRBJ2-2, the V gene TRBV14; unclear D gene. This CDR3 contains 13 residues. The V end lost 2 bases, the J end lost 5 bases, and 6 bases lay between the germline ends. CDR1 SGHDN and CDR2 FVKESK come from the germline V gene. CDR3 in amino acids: CASSQPGTGELFF. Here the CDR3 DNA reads TGTGCCAGCAGCCAACCGGGTACCGGGGAGCTGTTTTTT.

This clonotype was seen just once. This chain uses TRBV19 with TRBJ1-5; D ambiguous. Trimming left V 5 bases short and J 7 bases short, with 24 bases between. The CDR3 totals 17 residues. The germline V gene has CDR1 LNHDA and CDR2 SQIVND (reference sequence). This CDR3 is CASSPHRVASIGQPQHF. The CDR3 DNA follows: TGTGCCAGTAGTCCACACCGGGTAGCTAGTATCGGGCAGCCCCAGCATTTT.

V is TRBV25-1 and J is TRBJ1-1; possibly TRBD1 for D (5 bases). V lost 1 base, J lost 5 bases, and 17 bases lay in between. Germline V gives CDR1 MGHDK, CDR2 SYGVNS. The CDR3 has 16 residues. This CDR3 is CASSELEGFPGTEAFF. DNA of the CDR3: TGTGCCAGCAGTGAATTGGAGGGGTTTCCAGGAACTGAAGCTTTCTTT.

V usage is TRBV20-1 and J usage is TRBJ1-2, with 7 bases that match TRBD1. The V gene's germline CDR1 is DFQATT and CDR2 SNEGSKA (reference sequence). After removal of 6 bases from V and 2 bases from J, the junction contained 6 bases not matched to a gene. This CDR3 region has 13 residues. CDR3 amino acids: CSAPQGGNYGYTF. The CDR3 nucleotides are TGCAGTGCGCCTCAGGGGGGGAACTATGGCTACACCTTC.

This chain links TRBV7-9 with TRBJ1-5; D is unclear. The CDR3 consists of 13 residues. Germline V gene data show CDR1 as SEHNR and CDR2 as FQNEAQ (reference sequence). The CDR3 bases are TGTGCGGCATCACCCTATAGCAATCAGCCCCAGCATTTT. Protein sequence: CAASPYSNQPQHF.

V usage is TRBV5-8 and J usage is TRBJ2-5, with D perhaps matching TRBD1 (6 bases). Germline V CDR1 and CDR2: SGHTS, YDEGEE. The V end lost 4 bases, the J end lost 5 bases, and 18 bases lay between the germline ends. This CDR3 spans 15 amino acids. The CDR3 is CASSGGTRGGETQYF. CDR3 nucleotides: TGTGCCAGCAGCGGCGGAACCAGGGGTGGTGAGACCCAGTACTTC.

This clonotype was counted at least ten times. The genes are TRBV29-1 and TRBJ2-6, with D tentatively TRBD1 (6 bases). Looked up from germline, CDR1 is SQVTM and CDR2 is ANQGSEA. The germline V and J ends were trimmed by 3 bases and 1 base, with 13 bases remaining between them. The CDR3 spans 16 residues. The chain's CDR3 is CSVDDGRGSGANVLTF. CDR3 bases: TGCAGCGTTGATGATGGCAGGGGATCTGGGGCCAACGTCCTGACTTTC.

This CDR3 is CASSQPGQGAPGTEAFF. CDR3 coding DNA: TGTGCCAGCAGTCAACCGGGACAGGGGGCGCCGGGCACTGAAGCTTTCTTT. The genes are TRBV7-2 and TRBJ1-1; 12 bases match TRBD1. The CDR3 consists of 17 residues. The J segment lost 4 bases and the V segment lost 6 bases, leaving 12 bases of the junction unmatched. The germline V gene encodes CDR1 SGHTA and CDR2 FQGNSA. The whole variable domain, remainder taken from reference TRBV7-2 and TRBJ1-1, is GAGVSQSPSNKVTEKGKDVELRCDPISGHTALYWYRQSLGQGLEFLIYFQGNSAPDKSGLPSDRFSAERTGGSVSTLTIQRTQQEDSAVYLCASSQPGQGAPGTEAFFGQGTRLTVV.

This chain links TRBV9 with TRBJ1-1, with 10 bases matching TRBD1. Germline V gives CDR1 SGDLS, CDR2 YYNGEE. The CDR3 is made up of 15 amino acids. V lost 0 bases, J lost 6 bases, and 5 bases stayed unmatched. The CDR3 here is CASSVETGGFPEAFF. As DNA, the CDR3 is TGTGCCAGCAGCGTAGAGACAGGGGGCTTTCCTGAAGCTTTCTTT.

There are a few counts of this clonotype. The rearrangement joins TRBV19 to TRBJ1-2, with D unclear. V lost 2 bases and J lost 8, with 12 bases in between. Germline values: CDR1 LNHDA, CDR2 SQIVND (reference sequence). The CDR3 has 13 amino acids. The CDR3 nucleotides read TGTGCCAGTAGTATAATAGGGTCGCTCGGCTACACCTTC. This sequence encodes CASSIIGSLGYTF.

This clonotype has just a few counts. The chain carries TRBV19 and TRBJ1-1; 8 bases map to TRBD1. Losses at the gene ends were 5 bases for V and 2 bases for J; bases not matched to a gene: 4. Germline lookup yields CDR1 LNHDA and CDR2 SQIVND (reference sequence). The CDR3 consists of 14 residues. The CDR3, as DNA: TGTGCCAGTAGTGGGGACAGGCGCAACACTGAAGCTTTCTTT. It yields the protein CASSGDRRNTEAFF.

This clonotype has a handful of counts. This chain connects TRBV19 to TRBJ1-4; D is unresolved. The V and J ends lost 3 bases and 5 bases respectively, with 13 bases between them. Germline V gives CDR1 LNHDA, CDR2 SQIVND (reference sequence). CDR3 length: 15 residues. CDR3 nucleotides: TGTGCCAGTAGTATGTGGTGGACCTTCAATGAAAAACTGTTTTTT. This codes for CASSMWWTFNEKLFF. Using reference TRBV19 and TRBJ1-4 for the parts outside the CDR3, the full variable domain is DGGITQSPKYLFRKEGQNVTLSCEQNLNHDAMYWYRQDPGQGLRLIYYSQIVNDFQKGDIAEGYSVSREKKESFPLTVTSAQKNPTAFYLCASSMWWTFNEKLFFGSGTQLSVL.

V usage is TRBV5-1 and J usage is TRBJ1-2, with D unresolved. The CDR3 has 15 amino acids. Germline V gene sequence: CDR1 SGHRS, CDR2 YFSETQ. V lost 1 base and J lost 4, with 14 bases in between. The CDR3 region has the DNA TGCGCCAGCAGCTTGACCGGACTTTTCCCCTATGGCTACACCTTC. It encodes CASSLTGLFPYGYTF.

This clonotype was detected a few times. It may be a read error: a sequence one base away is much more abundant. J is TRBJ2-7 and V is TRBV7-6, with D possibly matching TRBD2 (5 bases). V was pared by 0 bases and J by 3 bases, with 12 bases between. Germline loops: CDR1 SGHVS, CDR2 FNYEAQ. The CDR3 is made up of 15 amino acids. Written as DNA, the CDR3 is TGTGCCAGCAGCTTAGCACAAGGACGGGACTACGAGCAGTACTTC. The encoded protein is CASSLAQGRDYEQYF. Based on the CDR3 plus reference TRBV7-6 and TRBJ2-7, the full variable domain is GAGVSQSPRYKVTKRGQDVALRCDPISGHVSLYWYRQALGQGPEFLTYFNYEAQQDKSGLPNDRFSAERPEGSISTLTIQRTEQRDSAMYRCASSLAQGRDYEQYFGPGTRLTVT.